This is a list of T cell receptor beta chains from one sample in a study of a mutant IDH1 vaccine in newly diagnosed glioma. Assay: immunoSEQ multiplex PCR; the TCRdb copy retains only in-frame clones and omits some. The repertoire holds 45,000 to 60,000 clones, with roughly 80% as singletons. The input for sequencing was PBMCs, taken from a glioma patient treated with radiotherapy, temozolomide or both. The receptors shown here come from a woman between 40 and 55 years old with glioma. CDR3s include the opening cysteine and the closing phenylalanine or tryptophan. D genes are given only for firm matches. Clone size is stated in some rows and not others, as once, few, many or a class when expanded.

V gene: TRBV2
D gene: -
clone size: -
J gene: TRBJ1-6
CDR3 DNA: TGTGCCAGCAGTGAAGGCAGAACTTATAATTCACCCCTCCACTTT
CDR3 protein: CASSEGRTYNSPLHF

V gene: TRBV10-3
D gene: TRBD1
clone size: -
J gene: TRBJ1-5
CDR3 DNA: TGTGCCATCGCCCCGGGACAGAATCAGCCCCAGCATTTT
CDR3 protein: CAIAPGQNQPQHF

V gene: TRBV14
D gene: -
clone size: -
J gene: TRBJ2-7
CDR3 DNA: TGTGCCAGCAGCCAAGTGAGCGGTTCCTACGAGCAGTACTTC
CDR3 protein: CASSQVSGSYEQYF

V gene: TRBV6-1
D gene: TRBD1
clone size: -
J gene: TRBJ1-2
CDR3 DNA: TGTGCCAGCAGTGAGGGGACAGGCATGTATGGCTACACCTTC
CDR3 protein: CASSEGTGMYGYTF

V gene: TRBV4-1
D gene: -
clone size: -
J gene: TRBJ2-3
CDR3 DNA: TGCGCCAGCAGCCAACCCACTAGGGGCAGTAGTGATACGCAGTATTTT
CDR3 protein: CASSQPTRGSSDTQYF

V gene: TRBV27
D gene: -
clone size: -
J gene: TRBJ1-5
CDR3 DNA: TGTGCCAGCAGCCTCGACGGTAGCAATCAGCCCCAGCATTTT
CDR3 protein: CASSLDGSNQPQHF

V gene: TRBV9
D gene: TRBD1
clone size: -
J gene: TRBJ1-2
CDR3 DNA: TGTGCCAGCAGCGCCCGGAGACAGGGCGACTATGGCTACACCTTC
CDR3 protein: CASSARRQGDYGYTF

V gene: TRBV10-2
D gene: -
clone size: once
J gene: TRBJ1-1
CDR3 DNA: TGCGCCAGCAGTCGCGGGGACACTGAAGCTTTCTTT
CDR3 protein: CASSRGDTEAFF

V gene: TRBV9
D gene: -
clone size: -
J gene: TRBJ1-6
CDR3 DNA: TGTGCCAGCAGCGCTCTAGGGAATTCACCCCTCCACTTT
CDR3 protein: CASSALGNSPLHF

V gene: TRBV15
D gene: -
clone size: -
J gene: TRBJ2-5
CDR3 DNA: TGTGCCACCAGCAGAGAGGGTGGGACGTATCAGGGAGAAGAGACCCAGTACTTC
CDR3 protein: CATSREGGTYQGEETQYF

V gene: TRBV5-4
D gene: -
clone size: -
J gene: TRBJ2-2
CDR3 DNA: TGTGCCAGCAGCAGAGGACCGGACACCGGGGAGCTGTTTTTT
CDR3 protein: CASSRGPDTGELFF

V gene: TRBV6-5
D gene: -
clone size: few
J gene: TRBJ1-1
CDR3 DNA: TGTGCCAGCAGTTTTCATACGAACACTGAAGCTTTCTTT
CDR3 protein: CASSFHTNTEAFF

V gene: TRBV15
D gene: TRBD2
clone size: -
J gene: TRBJ2-1
CDR3 DNA: TGTGCCACCAGCAGATCTGGACTAGCGGGATTTTACAATGAGCAGTTCTTC
CDR3 protein: CATSRSGLAGFYNEQFF

V gene: TRBV2
D gene: TRBD1
clone size: -
J gene: TRBJ1-2
CDR3 DNA: TGTGCCAGCAGGACAGGGGGCAGGTATGGCTACACCTTC
CDR3 protein: CASRTGGRYGYTF

V gene: TRBV5-4
D gene: -
clone size: -
J gene: TRBJ2-7
CDR3 DNA: TGTGCCAGCAGAGGGGTTGGGGAGCAGTACTTC
CDR3 protein: CASRGVGEQYF

V gene: TRBV5-1
D gene: -
clone size: -
J gene: TRBJ2-5
CDR3 DNA: TGCGCCAGCAGCTTGGTGTCAAACCAAGAGACCCAGTACTTC
CDR3 protein: CASSLVSNQETQYF

V gene: TRBV6-1
D gene: -
clone size: -
J gene: TRBJ2-3
CDR3 DNA: TGTGCCTGTTCGGCCAGGAGAGGAGATACGCAGTATTTT
CDR3 protein: CACSARRGDTQYF

V gene: TRBV4-3
D gene: -
clone size: once
J gene: TRBJ1-4
CDR3 DNA: TGCGCCAGCAGCCAAGAGGGGACTCCAACTAATGAAAAACTGTTTTTT
CDR3 protein: CASSQEGTPTNEKLFF

V gene: TRBV10-2
D gene: -
clone size: -
J gene: TRBJ1-1
CDR3 DNA: TGCGCCACCTATCGGTCCCTCCAGGATTACACTGAAGCTTTCTTT
CDR3 protein: CATYRSLQDYTEAFF

V gene: TRBV6-1
D gene: -
clone size: few
J gene: TRBJ1-2
CDR3 DNA: TGTGCCAGCAGTGAAGGGCGATCTAACTATGGCTACACCTTC
CDR3 protein: CASSEGRSNYGYTF

V gene: TRBV6-1
D gene: TRBD1
clone size: -
J gene: TRBJ1-4
CDR3 DNA: TGTGCCAGCAGCACAGGGGGCTGGGGTGAAAAACTGTTTTTT
CDR3 protein: CASSTGGWGEKLFF

V gene: TRBV5-8
D gene: -
clone size: -
J gene: TRBJ1-5
CDR3 DNA: TGTGCCAGCAGCGTATTAGGCGGAGGCAATCAGCCCCAGCATTTT
CDR3 protein: CASSVLGGGNQPQHF

V gene: TRBV6-1
D gene: TRBD1
clone size: -
J gene: TRBJ2-7
CDR3 DNA: TGTGCCAGCAGTGAAGCCGGGACAGGGCCCTACGAGCAGTACTTC
CDR3 protein: CASSEAGTGPYEQYF

V gene: TRBV19
D gene: TRBD1
clone size: -
J gene: TRBJ1-5
CDR3 DNA: TGTGCCAGTAATCAACAGGGGGCCCATAGCAATCAGCCCCAGCATTTT
CDR3 protein: CASNQQGAHSNQPQHF

V gene: TRBV7-8
D gene: TRBD1
clone size: -
J gene: TRBJ1-1
CDR3 DNA: TGTGCCAGCAGCTGGGACAGGATGAACACTGAAGCTTTCTTT
CDR3 protein: CASSWDRMNTEAFF

V gene: TRBV20-1
D gene: -
clone size: -
J gene: TRBJ2-2
CDR3 DNA: TGCAGTGCCCCGGGACCCGGGGAGCTGTTTTTT
CDR3 protein: CSAPGPGELFF

V gene: TRBV5-1
D gene: -
clone size: -
J gene: TRBJ1-2
CDR3 DNA: TGCGCCAGCAGCCCCGGACAGACCTATGGCTACACCTTC
CDR3 protein: CASSPGQTYGYTF

V gene: TRBV29-1
D gene: TRBD1
clone size: -
J gene: TRBJ2-7
CDR3 DNA: TGCAGCGTACTGACAGGGGCCTACGAGCAGTACTTC
CDR3 protein: CSVLTGAYEQYF

V gene: TRBV5-1
D gene: TRBD1
clone size: -
J gene: TRBJ2-7
CDR3 DNA: TGCGCCAGCAGCTGGGGGTCCCGACAGGGGGCTCGCGAGCAGTACTTC
CDR3 protein: CASSWGSRQGAREQYF

V gene: TRBV19
D gene: -
clone size: -
J gene: TRBJ2-7
CDR3 DNA: TGTGCCAGTAGTATTTCAGGGGCAGGGCGGTACGAGCAGTACTTC
CDR3 protein: CASSISGAGRYEQYF

V gene: TRBV10-3
D gene: -
clone size: -
J gene: TRBJ1-5
CDR3 DNA: TGTGCCATCGGACTGGACCAAAATCAGCCCCAGCATTTT
CDR3 protein: CAIGLDQNQPQHF

V gene: TRBV13
D gene: -
clone size: -
J gene: TRBJ2-7
CDR3 DNA: TGTGCCAGCAGCTTAGCTGGCCAGTCCTACGAGCAGTACTTC
CDR3 protein: CASSLAGQSYEQYF

V gene: TRBV2
D gene: -
clone size: -
J gene: TRBJ2-3
CDR3 DNA: TGTGCCAGCAGTGCTTTTCGAGATACGCAGTATTTT
CDR3 protein: CASSAFRDTQYF

V gene: TRBV29-1
D gene: -
clone size: few
J gene: TRBJ2-3
CDR3 DNA: TGCAGCGTCCCCAACCACGGGGCAGATACGCAGTATTTT
CDR3 protein: CSVPNHGADTQYF

V gene: TRBV7-7
D gene: -
clone size: -
J gene: TRBJ2-1
CDR3 DNA: TGTGCTAGTGAAGCTGGTGAGCAGTTCTTC
CDR3 protein: CASEAGEQFF

V gene: TRBV7-8
D gene: -
clone size: few
J gene: TRBJ2-7
CDR3 DNA: TGTGCCAGCAGCTCTTCCAGGGGCCCGGGAGCCGAGCAGTACTTC
CDR3 protein: CASSSSRGPGAEQYF

V gene: TRBV6-5
D gene: -
clone size: -
J gene: TRBJ2-7
CDR3 DNA: TGTGCCAGCAGTTACTCGGGGCACGAGCAGTACTTC
CDR3 protein: CASSYSGHEQYF

V gene: TRBV5-6
D gene: -
clone size: -
J gene: TRBJ2-3
CDR3 DNA: TGTGCCAGCAGCTTGCAGGGACGGAGCACAGATACGCAGTATTTT
CDR3 protein: CASSLQGRSTDTQYF

V gene: TRBV18
D gene: -
clone size: few
J gene: TRBJ1-1
CDR3 DNA: TGTGCCAGCTCACCCCTTAGACAGACGAACACTGAAGCTTTCTTT
CDR3 protein: CASSPLRQTNTEAFF

V gene: TRBV2
D gene: -
clone size: -
J gene: TRBJ1-2
CDR3 DNA: TGTGCCAGCAAAGGGACGGCGGACCTCAACTATGGCTACACCTTC
CDR3 protein: CASKGTADLNYGYTF

V gene: TRBV4-1
D gene: -
clone size: -
J gene: TRBJ1-4
CDR3 DNA: TGCGCCAGCAGCCAAGATCCCTATCAGGGGAATGAAAAACTGTTTTTT
CDR3 protein: CASSQDPYQGNEKLFF

V gene: TRBV27
D gene: TRBD1
clone size: -
J gene: TRBJ2-7
CDR3 DNA: TGTGCCAGCAGTGTCGGGACAGGGGGCTACGAGCAGTACTTC
CDR3 protein: CASSVGTGGYEQYF

V gene: TRBV6-4
D gene: -
clone size: -
J gene: TRBJ2-2
CDR3 DNA: TGTGCCAGCAGTGACTCAAGTGGGGTCAGCGGGGAGCTGTTTTTT
CDR3 protein: CASSDSSGVSGELFF

V gene: TRBV7-8
D gene: TRBD1
clone size: -
J gene: TRBJ2-7
CDR3 DNA: TGTGCCAGCAGACAAGACAGGGGGTACGAGCAGTACTTC
CDR3 protein: CASRQDRGYEQYF

V gene: TRBV9
D gene: TRBD2
clone size: -
J gene: TRBJ2-3
CDR3 DNA: TGTGCCAGCAGCGTAGTAGCAGCGGGGGGCGGCACAGATACGCAGTATTTT
CDR3 protein: CASSVVAAGGGTDTQYF

V gene: TRBV11-2
D gene: -
clone size: -
J gene: TRBJ2-4
CDR3 DNA: TGTGCCAGCAGCTTAGCAAGAAACATTCAGTACTTC
CDR3 protein: CASSLARNIQYF

V gene: TRBV13
D gene: -
clone size: -
J gene: TRBJ2-7
CDR3 DNA: TGTGCCAGCAGCTTACTCGGGAGTCTCTACGAGCAGTACTTC
CDR3 protein: CASSLLGSLYEQYF

V gene: TRBV29-1
D gene: TRBD2
clone size: -
J gene: TRBJ2-5
CDR3 DNA: TGCAGCGTCTCAAGACTCGTGAGCGGGGGTGGTACCCAGTACTTC
CDR3 protein: CSVSRLVSGGGTQYF

V gene: TRBV6-5
D gene: TRBD1
clone size: once
J gene: TRBJ2-7
CDR3 DNA: TGTGCCAGCAGCCCGGGACAGGCCTTCTACGAGCAGTACTTC
CDR3 protein: CASSPGQAFYEQYF

V gene: TRBV5-6
D gene: TRBD1
clone size: few
J gene: TRBJ1-2
CDR3 DNA: TGTGCCAGCAGGGCGACAGGGCTGGATGGCTACACCTTC
CDR3 protein: CASRATGLDGYTF